These T cell receptor beta chains were read from a single sample in a study of cytomegalovirus exposure and HLA in healthy donors. Clones were sequenced by immunoSEQ multiplex PCR, and TCRdb holds only the in-frame ones, with some missing. This sample has about 180,000 clones, with about three quarters found just once. Specimen: PBMCs. The receptors were gathered from a young woman in good health and CMV-seropositive. CDR3s include the opening cysteine and the closing phenylalanine or tryptophan. Some rows mark clone size as missing; the rest say once, few, many or name a class of expanded clone.

TRBV5-1,TRBJ2-1,-,CASSLVGLQSGRSRNEQFF
TRBV6-5,TRBJ2-7,-,CATTTGGPPGYEQYF
TRBV10-2,TRBJ1-5,-,CASRTDRSGPQHF
TRBV18,TRBJ1-3,-,CASSPDTGRGGNTIYF
TRBV30,TRBJ2-3,-,CAWNPSGGRASQYF
TRBV7-3,TRBJ2-1,-,CASSLNARLAGLYNEQFF
TRBV5-1,TRBJ1-5,-,CASSFTGQGNQPQHF
TRBV20-1,TRBJ2-7,few,CSAPPGPSF
TRBV29-1,TRBJ2-1,-,CSVAVSYNEQFF
TRBV5-5,TRBJ2-5,-,CASSLMVGQGQETQYF
TRBV4-3,TRBJ1-4,-,CASSQGRENEKLFF
TRBV2,TRBJ2-1,-,CASNPTSGRADEQFF
TRBV5-4,TRBJ2-2,once,CASSFGLTTNTGELFF
TRBV27,TRBJ2-7,-,CASSFGTSSYEQYF
TRBV11-2,TRBJ1-2,-,CASSFNRQASGLYGYTF
TRBV9,TRBJ1-4,-,CASSVGNSATNEKLFF
TRBV5-1,TRBJ2-7,-,CASSAGLAGAYEQYF
TRBV6-5,TRBJ1-5,-,CASSRWRSNQPQHF
TRBV5-4,TRBJ2-5,-,CASSLEGRVETQYF
TRBV30,TRBJ2-7,-,CAWSAPIYRGLGEQYF
TRBV15,TRBJ2-3,-,CATSRDTGREFPDTQYF
TRBV2,TRBJ2-1,-,CASRGLAGGYNEQFF
TRBV27,TRBJ2-7,once,CASSLTSSGVSYEQYF
TRBV7-2,TRBJ2-3,-,CASSLLEGVDTQYF
TRBV28,TRBJ1-3,few,CASSFDTDSPNSGNTIYF
TRBV7-2,TRBJ2-3,-,CASSPRVAGVDTQYF
TRBV2,TRBJ1-4,-,CASSEEGANEKLFF
TRBV18,TRBJ1-1,-,CASSPGREAEAFF
TRBV5-1,TRBJ2-1,-,CASSVRTSGEQFF
TRBV6-5,TRBJ1-1,-,CASSGHRGLGAFF
TRBV2,TRBJ2-7,-,CASSEEAPEQYF
TRBV5-1,TRBJ1-4,-,CASSWEGRGYEKLFF
TRBV27,TRBJ2-1,-,CASTQGTDGTSGANEQFF
TRBV18,TRBJ2-7,-,CASSPGTGGPEQYF
TRBV28,TRBJ1-4,-,CASSSWGTGLRVFF
TRBV19,TRBJ2-1,-,CASSMTIRNEQFF
TRBV5-4,TRBJ2-1,-,CASTDWGGNEQFF
TRBV29-1,TRBJ2-1,-,CSVVGQGSPNEQFF
TRBV27,TRBJ2-7,-,CASSFQGALREQYF
TRBV10-2,TRBJ2-7,-,CASAIWGGPEQYF
TRBV19,TRBJ1-1,-,CASSWTRGATTEAFF
TRBV19,TRBJ1-5,-,CASTPDRASNQPQHF
TRBV6-1,TRBJ2-7,few,CASTVSGRLGEQYF
TRBV5-6,TRBJ2-7,-,CASSLELPYEQYF
TRBV28,TRBJ2-7,-,CASSFQNSYEQYF